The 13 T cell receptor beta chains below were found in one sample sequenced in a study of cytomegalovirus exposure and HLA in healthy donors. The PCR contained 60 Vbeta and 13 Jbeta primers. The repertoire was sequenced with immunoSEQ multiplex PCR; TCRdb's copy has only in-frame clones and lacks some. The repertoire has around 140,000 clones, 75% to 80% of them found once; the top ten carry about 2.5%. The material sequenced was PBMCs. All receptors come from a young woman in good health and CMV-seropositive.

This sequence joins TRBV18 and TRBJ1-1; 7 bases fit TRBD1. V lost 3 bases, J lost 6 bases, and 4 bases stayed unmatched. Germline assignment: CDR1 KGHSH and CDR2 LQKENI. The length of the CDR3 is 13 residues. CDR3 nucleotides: TGTGCCAGCTCACCGGACAGGTTCGCTGAAGCTTTCTTT. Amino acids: CASSPDRFAEAFF.

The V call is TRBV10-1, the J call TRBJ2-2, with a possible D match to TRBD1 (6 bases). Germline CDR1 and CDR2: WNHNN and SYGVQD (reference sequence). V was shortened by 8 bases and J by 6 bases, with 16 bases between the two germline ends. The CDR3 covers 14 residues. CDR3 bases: TGCGCCAGCCGAGAGTTGCAGGGGTCCGGGGAGCTGTTTTTT. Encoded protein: CASRELQGSGELFF.

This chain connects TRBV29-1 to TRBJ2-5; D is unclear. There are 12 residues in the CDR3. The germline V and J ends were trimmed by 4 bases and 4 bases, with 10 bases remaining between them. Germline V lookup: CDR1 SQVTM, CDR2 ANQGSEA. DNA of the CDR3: TGCAGCGTTGTCGAGGTGGGAGAGACCCAGTACTTC. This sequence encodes CSVVEVGETQYF.

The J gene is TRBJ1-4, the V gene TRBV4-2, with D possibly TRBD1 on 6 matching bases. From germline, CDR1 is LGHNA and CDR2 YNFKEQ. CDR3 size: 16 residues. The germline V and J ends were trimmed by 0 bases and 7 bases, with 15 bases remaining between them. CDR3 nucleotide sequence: TGTGCCAGCAGCCAAGAAGGGACACAGGGTTTTGAAAAACTGTTTTTT. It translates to CASSQEGTQGFEKLFF.

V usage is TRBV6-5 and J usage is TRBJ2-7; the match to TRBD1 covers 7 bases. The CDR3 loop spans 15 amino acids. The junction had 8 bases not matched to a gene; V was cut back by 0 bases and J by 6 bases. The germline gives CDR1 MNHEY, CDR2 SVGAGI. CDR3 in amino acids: CASSYSLQGHGEQYF. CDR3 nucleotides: TGTGCCAGCAGTTACTCTCTACAGGGGCACGGCGAGCAGTACTTC.

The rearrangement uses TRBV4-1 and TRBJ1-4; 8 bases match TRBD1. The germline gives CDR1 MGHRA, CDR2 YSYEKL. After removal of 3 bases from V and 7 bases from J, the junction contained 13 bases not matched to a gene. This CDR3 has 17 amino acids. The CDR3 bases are TGCGCCAGCAGCCAGGAGTACCGACAGGGGTGGAGTGAAAAACTGTTTTTT. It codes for CASSQEYRQGWSEKLFF.

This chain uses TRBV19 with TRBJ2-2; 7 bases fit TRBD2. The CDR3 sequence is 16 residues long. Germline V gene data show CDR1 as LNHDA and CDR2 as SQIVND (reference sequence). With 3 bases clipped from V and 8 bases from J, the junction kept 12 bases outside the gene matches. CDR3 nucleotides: TGTGCCAGTAGTATTCCGGGGGGTAGGTCCCCGGGGGAGCTGTTTTTT. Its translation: CASSIPGGRSPGELFF.

The CDR3 region is CASSGGQGGNQPQHF. In nucleotides, the CDR3 is TGTGCCAGCTCAGGAGGACAGGGCGGCAATCAGCCCCAGCATTTT. The rearrangement joins TRBV18 to TRBJ1-5, with 8 bases fitting TRBD1. The CDR3 sequence is 15 residues long. Per germline, CDR1 KGHSH and CDR2 LQKENI. J was trimmed by 2 bases and V by 5 bases; bases with no gene match: 5.

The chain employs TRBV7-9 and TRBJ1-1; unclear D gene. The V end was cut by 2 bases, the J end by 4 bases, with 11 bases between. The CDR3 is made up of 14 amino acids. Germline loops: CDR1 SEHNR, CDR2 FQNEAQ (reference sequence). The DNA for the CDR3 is TGTGCCAGCAGCTTAAGTAGCCTGGTCACTGAAGCTTTCTTT. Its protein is CASSLSSLVTEAFF.

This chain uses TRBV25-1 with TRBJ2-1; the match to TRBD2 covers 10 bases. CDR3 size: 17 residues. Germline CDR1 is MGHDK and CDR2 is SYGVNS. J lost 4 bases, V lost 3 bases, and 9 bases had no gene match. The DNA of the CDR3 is TGTGCCAGCAGTGATTCCCAGGGACTAGCGAGTTACAATGAGCAGTTCTTC. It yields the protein CASSDSQGLASYNEQFF. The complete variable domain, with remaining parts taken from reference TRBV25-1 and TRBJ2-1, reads EADIYQTPRYLVIGTGKKITLECSQTMGHDKMYWYQQDPGMELHLIHYSYGVNSTEKGDLSSESTVSRIRTEHFPLTLESARPSHTSQYLCASSDSQGLASYNEQFFGPGTRLTVL.

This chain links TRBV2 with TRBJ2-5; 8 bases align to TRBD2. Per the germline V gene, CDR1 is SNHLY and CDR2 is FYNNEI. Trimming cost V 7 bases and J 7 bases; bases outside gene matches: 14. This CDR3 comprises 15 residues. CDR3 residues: CASNPSGGKGGTQYF. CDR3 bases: TGTGCCAGCAATCCGAGCGGGGGCAAGGGGGGGACCCAGTACTTC.

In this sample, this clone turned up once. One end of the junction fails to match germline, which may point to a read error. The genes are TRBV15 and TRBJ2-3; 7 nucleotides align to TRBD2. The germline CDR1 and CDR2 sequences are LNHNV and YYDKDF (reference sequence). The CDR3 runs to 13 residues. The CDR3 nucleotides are TGTGCCTCCAGCGGGACTAGCACAGATACGCAGTATTTT. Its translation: CASSGTSTDTQYF.

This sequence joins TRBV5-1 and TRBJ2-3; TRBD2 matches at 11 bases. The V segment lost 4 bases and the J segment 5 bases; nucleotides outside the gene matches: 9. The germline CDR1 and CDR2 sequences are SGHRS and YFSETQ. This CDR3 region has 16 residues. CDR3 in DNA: TGCGCCAGCAGCCCACTAGCGGGGGCTACAAGAGATACGCAGTATTTT. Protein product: CASSPLAGATRDTQYF.